This T cell receptor beta chain was obtained from a study of T cells in Graves' hyperthyroidism and ophthalmopathy. From RNA transcripts, TCR beta CDR3 regions were amplified. TCR CDR3 regions were first amplified by RT-PCR with HTBI primers. One entry per CDR3 protein results from TCRdb running MiXCR on the multiplex PCR reads. The data hold approximately 370,000 distinct CDR3 sequences, with about 17% observed a single time. Trimming removed 1 base at V and 4 bases at J, with 8 bases between. CDR3 length: 15 residues. CDR1 is SGHAT and CDR2 is FQNNGV in the germline V gene. Whole-study findings and limits: Stable hyperthyroidism was told apart from ophthalmopathy by a model built on 13 V-J features.

This clonotype was counted ten times or more. What it binds is unknown. The chain carries TRBV11-2 and TRBJ2-6; D ambiguous. This receptor was taken from a woman aged 25-40 years with Graves' hyperthyroidism that later progressed to Graves' ophthalmopathy. Sequencing input: blood. The CDR3 loop reads CASSLGWTGANVLTF. The CDR3, as DNA: TGTGCCAGCAGCTTAGGGTGGACCGGGGCCAACGTCCTGACTTTC.